This is a list of T cell receptor beta chains from one sample in a study of shared clonotypes between healthy human individuals. TCRdb's table, derived via immunoSEQ multiplex PCR, lists solely in-frame clones and lacks some. This sample carries roughly 490,000 clones, about 82% of them seen once, and the ten largest clones take 10% to 15%. Source material: PBMCs. The receptors here all came from a woman between 40 and 55 years old in good health. Some clones in this sample may be carry-over from other donors' samples. Each CDR3 is given with its conserved first and last residue. The D gene is left open where the match is weak. Expanded clones are given a class, and other clones once, few, many or no size at all.

J	D	size	V	DNA	CDR3
TRBJ2-1	NA	NA	TRBV10-1	TGCGCCAGCAGTGAGTCGGCAGGGACCTACAATGAGCAGTTCTTC	CASSESAGTYNEQFF
TRBJ1-5	NA	NA	TRBV5-1	TGCGCCAGCAGCTTAAACGCGGGGGATCAGCCCCAGCATTTT	CASSLNAGDQPQHF
TRBJ2-3	NA	NA	TRBV5-1	TGCGCCAGCAGCCTGACGGCGGCAGATACGCAGTATTTT	CASSLTAADTQYF
TRBJ2-2	NA	NA	TRBV27	TGTGCCAGCACCCCGGGGGCTCCGGGAGCGGGCCTGGGGGGGGAGCTGTTTTTT	CASTPGAPGAGLGGELFF
TRBJ1-2	TRBD1	NA	TRBV19	TGTGCCAGTAGTATTGGTGTGGGACAGCCTTTAACTAACTATGGCTACACCTTC	CASSIGVGQPLTNYGYTF
TRBJ2-5	TRBD1	NA	TRBV30	TGTGCCTGGGATCCGGGACAGGGAGTGACCCAGTACTTC	CAWDPGQGVTQYF
TRBJ2-3	NA	NA	TRBV28	TGTGCCAGCAGTTTCAGAGATACGCAGTATTTT	CASSFRDTQYF
TRBJ1-5	NA	NA	TRBV7-2	TGTGCCAGCAGCTTAGAGGGTGGCAGGAACAATCAGCCCCAGCATTTT	CASSLEGGRNNQPQHF
TRBJ1-2	NA	NA	TRBV5-1	TGCGCCAGCAGCTTGGGGCGAGACGGGGGCTACACCTTC	CASSLGRDGGYTF
TRBJ2-7	NA	NA	TRBV6-5	TGTGCCAGCAGTTACTCGAGTGGTCTCGAGCAGTACTTC	CASSYSSGLEQYF
TRBJ2-7	TRBD2	NA	TRBV9	TGTGCCAGCAGCGTACCCCCCCCTAGCGGGAGGAGGAGCTCCTACGAGCAGTACTTC	CASSVPPPSGRRSSYEQYF
TRBJ2-7	NA	NA	TRBV28	TGTGCCAGCAGTGGCCCCTACTACGAGCAGTACTTC	CASSGPYYEQYF
TRBJ2-7	NA	NA	TRBV7-2	TGTGCCAGCAGCTGGACTGGAACACCAGGATACGAGCAGTACTTC	CASSWTGTPGYEQYF
TRBJ1-1	NA	NA	TRBV6-6	TGTGCCAGCCTCTATTCTTATGAGTACACTGAAGCTTTCTTT	CASLYSYEYTEAFF
TRBJ2-3	TRBD2	NA	TRBV6-6	TGTGCCAGCAGAACTAGCGGGAGGACAGATACGCAGTATTTT	CASRTSGRTDTQYF
TRBJ2-7	TRBD1	once	TRBV5-4	TGTGCCAGCAGCTTGGACAGGGGGGCCCCTGGGGAGCAGTACTTC	CASSLDRGAPGEQYF
TRBJ1-5	NA	NA	TRBV2	TGTGCCAGCAGTGACAGGACGGCAAGAGGCCAGCCCCAGCATTTT	CASSDRTARGQPQHF
TRBJ2-7	NA	once	TRBV5-1	TGCGCCAGCAGCACTGAGGGGATCTCCTACGAGCAGTACTTC	CASSTEGISYEQYF
TRBJ2-1	NA	once	TRBV4-2	TGTGCCAGCAGCCAAGGTTTTCTAGCCAATGAGCAGTTCTTC	CASSQGFLANEQFF
TRBJ2-4	TRBD1	NA	TRBV6-1	TGTGCCAGCAGTGAGGGACAGGGGGCCGCGGACATTCAGTACTTC	CASSEGQGAADIQYF
TRBJ2-1	TRBD2	once	TRBV4-3	TGCGCCAGCAGCCTAAGACTAGCGGGGGGATACAATGAGCAGTTCTTC	CASSLRLAGGYNEQFF
TRBJ2-4	NA	NA	TRBV18	TGTGCCAGCTCACCAGGGGAGGACATTCAGTACTTC	CASSPGEDIQYF
TRBJ2-1	TRBD2	NA	TRBV15	TGTGCCACCACGGCGGGAGGGCCCGGTTTCTACAATGAGCAGTTCTTC	CATTAGGPGFYNEQFF
TRBJ2-7	NA	NA	TRBV29-1	TGCAGCGCCTCGGACCGGTTCTCCTACGAGCAGTACTTC	CSASDRFSYEQYF
TRBJ2-5	TRBD1	NA	TRBV30	TGTGCCTGGAGTAAGGGACAGGGTTGGACAACTCAAGAGACCCAGTACTTC	CAWSKGQGWTTQETQYF
TRBJ2-1	TRBD2	NA	TRBV4-1	TGCGCCAGCAGCCAAGGTATTCTAGCGGAGACTTACAATGAGCAGTTCTTC	CASSQGILAETYNEQFF